This entry describes one T cell receptor (beta chain). The record originates from a study of T cell clones after liver transplantation. About the research overall: Third-party-reactive TCRbeta sequences from pre-transplant mixed lymphocyte reactions served as antigen-independent comparators. Tolerance: complete withdrawal held at least one year, liver enzymes staying within twice normal. Timepoints were pre-transplant, pre-withdrawal, and after withdrawal was completed or failed.

Clones were read by immunoSEQ multiplex PCR, and TCRdb kept only the in-frame ones, dropping some. The table shows 65,000 to 95,000 clones, with about 80% occurring only once. V was cut by 0 bases and J by 3 bases, with 10 bases left in between. Germline CDR1 SGHRS, CDR2 YFSETQ. The length of the CDR3 is 14 residues. The sample in question was CD4+ T cells from blood, obtained before liver transplant. V is TRBV5-1 and J is TRBJ2-7; weak D call: TRBD1 (6 bases). The TCR was taken from a human donor who received a liver transplant. The CDR3 reads CASSLEQGVYEQYF. The CDR3 coding sequence is TGCGCCAGCAGCTTGGAACAGGGAGTCTACGAGCAGTACTTC. The complete variable domain, with remaining parts taken from reference TRBV5-1 and TRBJ2-7, reads KAGVTQTPRYLIKTRGQQVTLSCSPISGHRSVSWYQQTPGQGLQFLFEYFSETQRNKGNFPGRFSGRQFSNSRSEMNVSTLELGDSALYLCASSLEQGVYEQYFGPGTRLTVT.